This T cell receptor beta chain was retrieved from a study of T cell clonality in common variable immunodeficiency. Study-wide results and caveats: Compared with healthy controls, CVID subjects showed increased TCRbeta clonality, mostly in about a third. T cell subpopulation sequencing would be needed to explain CVID clonality.

Both groups were predominantly of Caucasian heritage. From germline, CDR1 is SGHTA and CDR2 FQGNSA. V was clipped by 3 bases and J by 7 bases; unmatched bases: 8. This CDR3 is built from 14 residues. This clone was seen ten or more times. What it binds is unknown. The read stops 3 residues short of the end of the CDR3; the missing end is completed from the germline J gene. Produced via immunoSEQ multiplex PCR; TCRdb's table is partial and in-frame only. The sample gives approximately 42,000 clones, none seen only once, and the top ten clones hold approximately 1.4%. This receptor was identified in a person between 18 and 70 years old in good health. Material for sequencing was peripheral blood mononuclear cells. The V call is TRBV7-2, the J call TRBJ1-2, with 7 positions matching TRBD1. CDR3 DNA, as far as it was read: TGTGCCAGCAGCTTCTCGGGGACAGTAAGTGGC. It yields the protein CASSFSGTVSG. From start to end, the CDR3 is CASSFSGTVSGYTF. Full variable domain (remainder filled in from reference TRBV7-2 and TRBJ1-2): GAGVSQSPSNKVTEKGKDVELRCDPISGHTALYWYRQSLGQGLEFLIYFQGNSAPDKSGLPSDRFSAERTGGSVSTLTIQRTQQEDSAVYLCASSFSGTVSGYTFGSGTRLTVV.